This T cell receptor (beta chain) was documented in a study of cytomegalovirus exposure and HLA in healthy donors. Study outcomes and limitations: Many donors carried some public TCRs, although rarity characterized most TCR sequences. Researchers had no immune exposure information except CMV serostatus available. Reportedly, TCR beta sequences accurately predicted HLA-A and HLA-B alleles in most subjects.

Both 60 Vbeta primers and 13 Jbeta primers went into the PCR. Some clones are missing from TCRdb's copy, which holds only in-frame ones; the method was immunoSEQ multiplex PCR. The sample yields approximately 150,000 clones, roughly 79% seen once. Turning to this clone: No antigen is known for it.

Germline V gene sequence: CDR1 MNHEY, CDR2 SVGAGI. The CDR3 covers 13 residues. The trim removed 6 bases at V and 4 bases at J, leaving 5 bases unmatched. Material: PBMCs. This TCR was recovered from a woman between 40 and 55 years old in good health and CMV-seronegative. This rearrangement joins TRBV6-5 to TRBJ2-7, with 8 bases that match TRBD1. For the CDR3, the DNA is TGTGCCAGCAGCGCCGGGACAGGTTACGAGCAGTACTTC. It translates to CASSAGTGYEQYF.